The clone carrying this T cell receptor beta chain was counted ten times or more. Its antigen remains unidentified. PBMCs were collected from an approximately 9.5 ml volume of fresh peripheral blood. Amplified regions were TCR beta CDR3 sequences from RNA transcripts. RT-PCR in the first round (using the HTBI primer set) targeted the TCR CDR3. TCRdb used MiXCR to reprocess the multiplex PCR reads, holding one entry per CDR3 protein. This sample carries 250,000 to 300,000 distinct CDR3 sequences, roughly 13% of them seen once, and the ten largest clones take 7% to 9%. The J segment lost 6 bases and the V segment lost 3 bases, leaving 7 bases of the junction unmatched. Germline CDR1 is KGHSH and CDR2 is LQKENI. CDR3 size: 15 residues. This entry belongs to a study of T cells in Graves' hyperthyroidism and ophthalmopathy. Study conclusions and caveats: Separation of ophthalmopathy from stable hyperthyroidism was achieved by a 13 V-J model.

Material for sequencing was blood. The clonotype comes from a woman in her 40s with Graves' hyperthyroidism. This rearrangement joins TRBV18 to TRBJ1-5; 8 bases match TRBD1. In DNA form, the CDR3 reads TGTGCCAGCTCACCCTCCAGGGGGCAAGGTCAGCCCCAGCATTTT. Encoded protein: CASSPSRGQGQPQHF.